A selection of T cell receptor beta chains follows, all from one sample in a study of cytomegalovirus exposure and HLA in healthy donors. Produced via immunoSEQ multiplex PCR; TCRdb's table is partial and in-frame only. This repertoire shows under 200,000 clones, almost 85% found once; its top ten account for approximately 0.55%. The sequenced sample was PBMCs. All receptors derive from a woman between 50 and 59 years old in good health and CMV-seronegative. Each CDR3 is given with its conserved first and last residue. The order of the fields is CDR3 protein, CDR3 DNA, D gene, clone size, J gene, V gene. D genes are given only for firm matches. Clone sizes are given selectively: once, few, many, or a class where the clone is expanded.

CASSLGLSGSYEQYF TGTGCCAGCAGCTTAGGGCTTAGCGGGAGTTACGAGCAGTACTTC TRBD2 NA TRBJ2-7 TRBV11-2
CASSSGQGDNYGYTF TGTGCCAGCAGCTCAGGACAGGGGGATAACTATGGCTACACCTTC TRBD1 NA TRBJ1-2 TRBV7-8
CASSFGTGAGNTDTQYF TGTGCCAGCAGCTTCGGGACAGGGGCAGGGAACACAGATACGCAGTATTTT TRBD1 NA TRBJ2-3 TRBV7-9
CATGQTGRAHNYGYTF TGTGCCACGGGGCAAACAGGGAGGGCTCATAACTATGGCTACACCTTC NA NA TRBJ1-2 TRBV10-3
CASTPENSYEQYF TGTGCCAGCACCCCCGAAAACAGTTACGAGCAGTACTTC NA once TRBJ2-7 TRBV25-1
CASSFGRGVTTNEKLFF TGTGCCAGCAGCTTCGGTCGGGGAGTCACAACTAATGAAAAACTGTTTTTT NA NA TRBJ1-4 TRBV7-8
CASSVVWGGPGNTIYF TGTGCCAGCAGCGTAGTTTGGGGGGGGCCTGGAAACACCATATATTTT NA NA TRBJ1-3 TRBV9
CAWRAGQGIREQYF TGTGCCTGGAGGGCGGGACAGGGGATTAGAGAGCAGTACTTC TRBD1 NA TRBJ2-7 TRBV30
CASSPGTGAYNEQFF TGCGCCAGCAGCCCCGGGACAGGGGCATACAATGAGCAGTTCTTC TRBD1 NA TRBJ2-1 TRBV5-1
CASRSQGWDGYTF TGTGCCAGCAGATCACAGGGATGGGATGGCTACACCTTC NA NA TRBJ1-2 TRBV5-4
CASSLRLGGTEAFF TGTGCCAGCAGTTTAAGGCTAGGAGGCACTGAAGCTTTCTTT NA NA TRBJ1-1 TRBV27
CASGREGYNEQFF TGTGCCAGTGGGCGGGAGGGGTACAATGAGCAGTTCTTC TRBD2 NA TRBJ2-1 TRBV19
CASRSSGQGFSEAFF TGTGCCAGCAGATCCTCGGGACAGGGATTCTCTGAAGCTTTCTTT TRBD1 NA TRBJ1-1 TRBV6-1
CASSQKIGKGDTDTQYF TGCGCCAGCAGCCAGAAAATTGGAAAGGGGGACACAGATACGCAGTATTTT NA NA TRBJ2-3 TRBV4-3
CASSSGTGRTGELFF TGCGCCAGCAGCTCCGGGACAGGGCGGACCGGGGAGCTGTTTTTT TRBD1 NA TRBJ2-2 TRBV5-1
CASSVSLAFTDTQYF TGTGCCAGCAGCGTAAGTTTAGCGTTCACAGATACGCAGTATTTT NA NA TRBJ2-3 TRBV9
CASGQGLYQPQHF TGTGCCAGCGGACAGGGTCTGTATCAGCCCCAGCATTTT TRBD1 NA TRBJ1-5 TRBV27
CASSSRTNRVSKQYF TGTGCCAGCAGTTCACGAACAAACAGGGTTAGTAAGCAGTACTTC NA NA TRBJ2-7 TRBV2
CASSFPGTDTQYF TGCGCCAGCAGCTTTCCCGGCACAGATACGCAGTATTTT NA NA TRBJ2-3 TRBV5-1
CASSPEPGTSATGELFF TGCGCCAGCAGCCCCGAACCCGGGACTAGCGCCACCGGGGAGCTGTTTTTT TRBD2 NA TRBJ2-2 TRBV5-1
CASGPGTLSYEQYF TGTGCCAGCGGACCCGGGACACTCTCCTACGAGCAGTACTTC NA once TRBJ2-7 TRBV9
CASSLAPWTGEETQYF TGTGCTAGCAGCTTAGCGCCTTGGACAGGGGAAGAGACCCAGTACTTC TRBD1 NA TRBJ2-5 TRBV7-7